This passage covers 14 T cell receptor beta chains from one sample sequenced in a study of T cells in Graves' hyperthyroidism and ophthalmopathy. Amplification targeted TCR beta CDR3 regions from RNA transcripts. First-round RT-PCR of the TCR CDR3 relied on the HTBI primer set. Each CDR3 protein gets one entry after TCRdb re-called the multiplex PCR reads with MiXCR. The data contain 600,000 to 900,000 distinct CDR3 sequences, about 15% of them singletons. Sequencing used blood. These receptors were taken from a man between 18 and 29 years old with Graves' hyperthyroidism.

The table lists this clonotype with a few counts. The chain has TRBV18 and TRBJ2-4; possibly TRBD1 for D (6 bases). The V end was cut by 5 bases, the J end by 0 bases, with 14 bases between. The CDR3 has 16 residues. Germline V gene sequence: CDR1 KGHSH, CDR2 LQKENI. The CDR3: CASSYRDMVAKNIQYF. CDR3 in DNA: TGTGCCAGCTCATACCGGGACATGGTAGCCAAAAACATTCAGTACTTC.

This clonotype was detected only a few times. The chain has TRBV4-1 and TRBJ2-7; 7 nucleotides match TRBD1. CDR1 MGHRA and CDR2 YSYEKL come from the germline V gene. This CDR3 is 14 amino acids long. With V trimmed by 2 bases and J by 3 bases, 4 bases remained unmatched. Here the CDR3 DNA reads TGCGCCAGCAGCCAATATCAGGGGGACTACGAGCAGTACTTC. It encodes CASSQYQGDYEQYF.

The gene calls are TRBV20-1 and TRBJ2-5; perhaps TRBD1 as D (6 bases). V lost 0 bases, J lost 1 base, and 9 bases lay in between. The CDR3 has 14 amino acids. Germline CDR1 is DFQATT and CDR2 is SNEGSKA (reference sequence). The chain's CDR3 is CSARDGGSQETQYF. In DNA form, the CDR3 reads TGCAGTGCTAGAGATGGGGGCAGCCAAGAGACCCAGTACTTC.

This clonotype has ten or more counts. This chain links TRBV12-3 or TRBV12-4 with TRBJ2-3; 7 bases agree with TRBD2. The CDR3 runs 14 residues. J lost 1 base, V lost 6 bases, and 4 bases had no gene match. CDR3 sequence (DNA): TGTGCCAGCAGACGTACTAGCGGCACAGATACGCAGTATTTT. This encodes CASRRTSGTDTQYF.

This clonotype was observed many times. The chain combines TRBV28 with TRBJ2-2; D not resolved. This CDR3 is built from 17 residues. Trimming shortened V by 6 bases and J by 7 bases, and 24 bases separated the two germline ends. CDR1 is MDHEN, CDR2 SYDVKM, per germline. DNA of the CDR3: TGTGCCAGCAGCACCTCAACCGGCCCCTCGAGGTTCGGGGAGCTGTTTTTT. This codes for CASSTSTGPSRFGELFF.

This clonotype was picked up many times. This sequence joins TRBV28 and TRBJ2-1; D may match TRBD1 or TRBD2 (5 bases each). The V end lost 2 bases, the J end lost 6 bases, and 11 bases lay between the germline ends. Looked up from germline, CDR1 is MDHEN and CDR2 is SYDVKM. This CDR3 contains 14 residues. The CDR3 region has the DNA TGTGCCAGCAGTTTAGGGGACGGCCCCAATGAGCAGTTCTTC. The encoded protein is CASSLGDGPNEQFF.

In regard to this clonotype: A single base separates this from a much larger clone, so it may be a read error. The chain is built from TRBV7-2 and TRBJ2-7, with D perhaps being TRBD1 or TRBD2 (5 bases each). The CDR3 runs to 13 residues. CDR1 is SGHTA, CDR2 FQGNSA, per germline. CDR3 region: CASSPYRDDEQHF. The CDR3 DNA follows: TGTGCCAGCAGCCCATATAGGGACGACGAGCAGCACTTC.

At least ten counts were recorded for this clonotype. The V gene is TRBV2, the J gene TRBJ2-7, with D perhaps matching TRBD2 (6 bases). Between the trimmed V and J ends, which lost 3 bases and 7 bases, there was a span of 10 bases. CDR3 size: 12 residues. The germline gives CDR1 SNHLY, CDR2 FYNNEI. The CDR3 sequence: CASSEGTGEQYF. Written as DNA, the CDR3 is TGTGCCAGCAGTGAGGGGACTGGGGAGCAGTACTTC. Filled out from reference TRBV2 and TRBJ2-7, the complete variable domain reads EPEVTQTPSHQVTQMGQEVILRCVPISNHLYFYWYRQILGQKVEFLVSFYNNEISEKSEIFDDQFSVERPDGSNFTLKIRSTKLEDSAMYFCASSEGTGEQYFGPGTRLTVT.

The CDR3 coding sequence is TGTGCCAGCAGAACAACAGGGGGCCCCGGGGAGACCCAGTACTTC. Encoded protein: CASRTTGGPGETQYF. The chain is built from TRBV28 and TRBJ2-5; 9 nucleotides align to TRBD1. This CDR3 is 15 amino acids long. Germline V gene sequence: CDR1 MDHEN, CDR2 SYDVKM. Trimming took 6 bases from V and 5 from J; bases not matched to a gene: 10. Based on the CDR3 plus reference TRBV28 and TRBJ2-5, the full variable domain is DVKVTQSSRYLVKRTGEKVFLECVQDMDHENMFWYRQDPGLGLRLIYFSYDVKMKEKGDIPEGYSVSREKKERFSLILESASTNQTSMYLCASRTTGGPGETQYFGPGTRLLVL.

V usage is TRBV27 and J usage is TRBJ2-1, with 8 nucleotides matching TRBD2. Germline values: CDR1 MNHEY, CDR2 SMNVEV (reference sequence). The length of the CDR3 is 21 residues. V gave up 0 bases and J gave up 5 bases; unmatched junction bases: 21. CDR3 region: CASSLSGWTGRRAGVDNEQFF. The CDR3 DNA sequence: TGTGCCAGCAGTTTATCGGGATGGACGGGGCGAAGAGCGGGAGTAGACAATGAGCAGTTCTTC.

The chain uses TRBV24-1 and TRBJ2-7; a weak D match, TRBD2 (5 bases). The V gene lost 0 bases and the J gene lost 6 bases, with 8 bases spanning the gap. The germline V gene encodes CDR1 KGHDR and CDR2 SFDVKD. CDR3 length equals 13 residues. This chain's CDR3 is CATSDLEGSEQYF. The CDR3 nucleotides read TGTGCCACCAGTGATTTGGAGGGAAGCGAGCAGTACTTC.

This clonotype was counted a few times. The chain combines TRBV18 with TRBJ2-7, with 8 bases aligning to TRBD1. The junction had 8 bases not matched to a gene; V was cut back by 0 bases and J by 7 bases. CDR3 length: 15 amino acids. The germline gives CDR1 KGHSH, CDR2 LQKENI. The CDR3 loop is CASSPPDRAPQEQYF. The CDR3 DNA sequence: TGTGCCAGCTCACCACCGGACAGGGCCCCCCAAGAGCAGTACTTC.

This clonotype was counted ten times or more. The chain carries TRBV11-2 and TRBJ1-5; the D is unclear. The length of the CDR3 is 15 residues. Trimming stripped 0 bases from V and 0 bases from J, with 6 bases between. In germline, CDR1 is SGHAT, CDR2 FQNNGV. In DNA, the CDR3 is TGTGCCAGCAGCTTAGAGGGAATTAGCAATCAGCCCCAGCATTTT. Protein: CASSLEGISNQPQHF. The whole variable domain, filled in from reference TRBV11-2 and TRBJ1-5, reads EAGVAQSPRYKIIEKRQSVAFWCNPISGHATLYWYQQILGQGPKLLIQFQNNGVVDDSQLPKDRFSAERLKGVDSTLKIQPAKLEDSAVYLCASSLEGISNQPQHFGDGTRLSIL.

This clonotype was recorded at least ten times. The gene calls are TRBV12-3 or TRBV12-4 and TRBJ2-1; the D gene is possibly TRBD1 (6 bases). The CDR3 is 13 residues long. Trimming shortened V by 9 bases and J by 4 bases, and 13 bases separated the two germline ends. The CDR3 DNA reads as TGTGCCAGTCAACAGGGCAATTACAATGAGCAGTTCTTC. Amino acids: CASQQGNYNEQFF.